This entry is about one TCR beta chain. These data are taken from a study of blood T cell repertoires in COVID-19. In the original workflow: Using reference gene primer amplification, nucleated cell counts were estimated. Sequencing was performed with immunoSEQ multiplex PCR; in TCRdb, only in-frame clones are kept and a portion is missing. The V and J calls and clone size were taken over from that table, and D and trimming were inferred from the DNA. Of 70,000 to 80,000 clones listed, around 91% are singletons. V lost 6 bases to trimming and J lost 6 bases; unmatched junction nucleotides: 17. Germline assignment: CDR1 MNHNY and CDR2 SVGAGI (reference sequence). This CDR3 has 16 amino acids.

The sample comprised peripheral blood. This chain uses TRBV6-6 with TRBJ2-7, with 7 nucleotides matching TRBD2. The clonotype was recovered from a human donor in a cohort sampled during active COVID-19. This CDR3 is CASSPGGGRRLVEQYF. Here the CDR3 DNA reads TGTGCCAGCAGCCCTGGGGGGGGACGCCGGCTCGTCGAGCAGTACTTC.